The source of this TCR beta chain is a study of shared clonotypes between healthy human individuals. The V gene lost 3 bases and the J gene lost 7 bases, with 18 bases spanning the gap. This CDR3 is 15 amino acids long. Per the germline V gene, CDR1 is MDHEN and CDR2 is SYDVKM. Genomic DNA of each subset was evenly split across several immunoSEQ plates. Data came from immunoSEQ multiplex PCR; TCRdb stores just in-frame clones and leaves some out. The sample includes 2 million to 2.5 million clones, about 90% of them seen just once. The sequenced sample consisted of naive CD4+ T cells from PBMCs. Subset given: CD45RA+ positively selected. The receptor's source is a man between 18 and 29 years old in good health. Some clones in this sample may be carry-over from other donors' samples. The chain carries TRBV28 and TRBJ1-2; no firm D call. The CDR3 region has the DNA TGTGCCAGCAGTTTGTCCTTCTTAAACGCGGGTGGCTACACCTTC. This codes for CASSLSFLNAGGYTF.